The TCR beta chain under discussion was sequenced for a study of siplizumab effects on memory and regulatory T cells. There are 15 residues in the CDR3. Germline V lookup: CDR1 MNHNS, CDR2 SASEGT. Trimming stripped 6 bases from V and 9 bases from J, with 21 bases between. Here immunoSEQ multiplex PCR was the method, and the copy in TCRdb shows in-frame clones only, minus some. The table shows around 100,000 clones, with around 90% occurring only once. The TCR sequence derives from a human donor in good health. V and J are TRBV6-1 and TRBJ2-1, with a weak D call TRBD1 (8 bases). Sequencing used Tregs sorted from blood. CDR3 protein: CASSAQGGRVSEQFF. Written as DNA, the CDR3 is TGTGCCAGCAGCGCACAGGGGGGGAGGGTGAGTGAGCAGTTCTTC.